The source of this T cell receptor (beta chain) is a study of lung T cells in sarcoidosis with Löfgren's syndrome. Trimming removed 2 bases at V and 1 base at J, with 14 bases between. CDR1 LGHNA and CDR2 YNFKEQ come from the germline V gene. The CDR3 contains 16 residues. TCRdb reanalysed the reads using MiXCR and keeps one entry per CDR3 protein. The top ten hold approximately 0.76% of the sample, which has fewer than 25,000 distinct CDR3 sequences, roughly 21% seen once. This chain joins TRBV4-2 and TRBJ1-1, with a possible D match to TRBD1 (5 bases). Sequencing was done on a sample of CD4+ T cells from bronchoalveolar lavage. This receptor was obtained from a human donor with sarcoidosis (Löfgren's syndrome or another form), or a control subject (not recorded which). CDR3 coding DNA: TGTGCCAGCAGCCAACAAGGGGTTTTCCGGAACACTGAAGCTTTCTTT. As protein: CASSQQGVFRNTEAFF.